The 20 T cell receptor beta chains listed next were all sequenced from one sample in a study of blood T cell repertoires in COVID-19. Produced via immunoSEQ multiplex PCR; TCRdb's table is partial and in-frame only. This sample has 140,000 or so clones, with roughly 85% found just once. The sequenced material came from peripheral blood. All receptors come from a man over 45 with acute or convalescent COVID-19.

The chain is built from TRBV2 and TRBJ2-1; D is unclear. V lost 7 bases to trimming and J lost 6 bases, with 10 bases between them. Germline CDR1 SNHLY, CDR2 FYNNEI. This CDR3 region has 12 residues. The CDR3: CASTRDSNEQFF. CDR3 sequence (DNA): TGTGCCAGCACCCGCGATAGCAATGAGCAGTTCTTC.

The V and J genes are TRBV6-5 and TRBJ1-1; unclear D gene. CDR3 size: 12 residues. The V gene's germline CDR1 is MNHEY and CDR2 SVGAGI. The V end lost 5 bases, the J end lost 7 bases, and 11 bases lay between the germline ends. CDR3 protein: CASSPQTVEAFF. CDR3 DNA sequence: TGTGCCAGCAGTCCACAGACGGTTGAAGCTTTCTTT.

This clone was seen a handful of times. The J gene is TRBJ1-5, the V gene TRBV12-3 or TRBV12-4, with unresolved D. The CDR3 spans 13 residues. V lost 6 bases and J lost 6, with 12 bases in between. In DNA, the CDR3 is TGTGCCAGCAGAAAGTTTGATAGTCAGCCCCAGCATTTT. It specifies CASRKFDSQPQHF.

The chain combines TRBV11-3 with TRBJ2-1, with 10 bases that match TRBD2. V lost 1 base and J lost 7; bases outside the gene matches: 7. Germline CDR1 reads SGHNT; CDR2 reads YENEEA. The CDR3 spans 16 residues. This chain's CDR3 is CASSLGLAGAGNEQFF. DNA for the CDR3: TGTGCCAGCAGCTTAGGGCTAGCGGGAGCAGGAAATGAGCAGTTCTTC.

This clone was seen more than once but under ten times. The chain is built from TRBV5-6 and TRBJ2-7; 8 positions agree with TRBD1. CDR1 and CDR2 from the germline V gene are SGHDT and YYEEEE. This CDR3 region has 14 residues. With 0 bases clipped from V and 7 bases from J, the junction kept 6 bases outside the gene matches. Here the CDR3 DNA reads TGTGCCAGCAGCTTGGGACAGGGGATTCGGGAGCAGTACTTC. It specifies CASSLGQGIREQYF.

The chain recombines TRBV6-5 with TRBJ2-1; 8 bases are a match to TRBD2. CDR1 is MNHEY, CDR2 SVGAGI, per germline. V trimming: 8 bases; J trimming: 4 bases; junction bases outside the gene matches: 10. The CDR3 runs 15 residues. The CDR3 spells CASRLPGGAYNEQFF. In DNA, the CDR3 is TGTGCCAGCCGCCTCCCCGGGGGGGCTTACAATGAGCAGTTCTTC.

In its sample, this clone was seen many times. CDR3: CASSSRDQGGNEQFF. CDR3 DNA sequence: TGTGCCAGCAGCTCGAGGGATCAGGGGGGCAATGAGCAGTTCTTC. The chain recombines TRBV7-9 with TRBJ2-1; the D gene is possibly TRBD1 (7 bases). Trimming shortened V by 4 bases and J by 6 bases, and 16 bases separated the two germline ends. The CDR3 has 15 residues. The germline V gene has CDR1 SEHNR and CDR2 FQNEAQ (reference sequence).

Notes on this clone: The sample holds other DNA sequences that translate to the same CDR3. The V and J genes are TRBV3-1 (or the pseudogene TRBV3-2) and TRBJ1-2, with 7 bases that match TRBD1. The ends lost 3 bases at V and 2 bases at J; junction bases unmatched: 0. There are 13 residues in the CDR3. Germline V gene data show CDR1 as LGHDT and CDR2 as YNNKEL (reference sequence). CDR3 in amino acids: CASSQTGNYGYTF. The CDR3 region has the DNA TGTGCCAGCAGCCAGACAGGGAACTATGGCTACACCTTC.

This clone was recorded only once. This rearrangement joins TRBV29-1 to TRBJ1-6; 9 positions match TRBD1. The CDR3 spans 12 residues. The J segment lost 8 bases and the V segment lost 7 bases, leaving 3 bases of the junction unmatched. The germline gives CDR1 SQVTM, CDR2 ANQGSEA. In DNA, the CDR3 is TGCAGCGCGAGGACAGGGGATTCACCCCTCCACTTT. Protein sequence: CSARTGDSPLHF. The full variable domain, with the rest looked up from reference TRBV29-1 and TRBJ1-6, is SAVISQKPSRDICQRGTSLTIQCQVDSQVTMMFWYRQQPGQSLTLIATANQGSEATYESGFVIDKFPISRPNLTFSTLTVSNMSPEDSSIYLCSARTGDSPLHFGNGTRLTVT.

DNA of the CDR3: TGTGCCAGCAGTGAAGCGCAACTGGACACCGGGGAGCTGTTTTTT. This sequence encodes CASSEAQLDTGELFF. The V and J genes are TRBV6-1 and TRBJ2-2; unclear D gene. CDR1 MNHNS and CDR2 SASEGT come from the germline V gene. The CDR3 has 15 residues. V lost 0 bases and J 3 bases, leaving 8 bases between the germline ends.

This sequence joins TRBV20-1 and TRBJ2-3; 10 bases agree with TRBD2. This CDR3 is 15 amino acids long. Germline assignment: CDR1 DFQATT and CDR2 SNEGSKA (reference sequence). Unmatched junction bases numbered 5, after V lost 3 bases and J lost 2 bases. The CDR3 is CSASLGTSVTDTQYF. The CDR3 bases are TGCAGTGCTAGTCTCGGGACTAGCGTCACAGATACGCAGTATTTT.

This clone has a handful of counts. V usage is TRBV5-4 and J usage is TRBJ1-2, with D tentatively TRBD1 (6 bases). The germline V gene encodes CDR1 SGHNT and CDR2 YYREEE (reference sequence). V lost 1 base to trimming and J lost 4 bases, with 11 bases between them. The CDR3 extends over 14 amino acids. The CDR3 reads CASSLSGAIYGYTF. The CDR3 DNA follows: TGTGCCAGCAGCTTGTCAGGGGCTATCTATGGCTACACCTTC.

This chain joins TRBV25-1 and TRBJ1-2; 10 bases are a match to TRBD1. Germline-derived CDR1 and CDR2 are MGHDK and SYGVNS. With 2 bases clipped from V and 8 bases from J, the junction kept 8 bases outside the gene matches. The CDR3 contains 15 residues. CDR3 DNA: TGTGCCAGCAGTGAACGTCGGACAGGGGGGAGAGGCTACACCTTC. Residues: CASSERRTGGRGYTF.

The CDR3 region is CAISESGTASGNTIYF. CDR3 DNA: TGTGCCATCAGTGAGTCGGGGACAGCCTCTGGAAACACCATATATTTT. The chain has TRBV10-3 and TRBJ1-3, with 7 bases fitting TRBD1. From germline, CDR1 is ENHRY and CDR2 SYGVKD. This CDR3 spans 16 amino acids. Germline trimming cut 0 bases from V and 0 bases from J; bases unmatched to any gene: 2.

The table lists this clone with a count of one. This rearrangement joins TRBV24-1 to TRBJ2-1; 9 bases fit TRBD2. This CDR3 has 15 amino acids. Germline loops: CDR1 KGHDR, CDR2 SFDVKD. With V trimmed by 6 bases and J by 8 bases, 10 bases remained unmatched. CDR3 protein: CATSRGGGAVDEQFF. In DNA form, the CDR3 reads TGTGCCACCAGTCGAGGCGGGGGGGCGGTTGATGAGCAGTTCTTC.

The chain uses TRBV5-5 and TRBJ2-7; possible D gene TRBD2, 5 bases. Germline CDR1 and CDR2: SGHKS and YYEKEE (reference sequence). This CDR3 region has 14 residues. Trimming pared 0 bases from V and 0 bases from J, leaving 7 bases between. CDR3 sequence (DNA): TGTGCCAGCAGCTTGGGACTAAACTCCTACGAGCAGTACTTC. It codes for CASSLGLNSYEQYF.

The chain has TRBV9 and TRBJ1-5; D is ambiguous. Germline V gene lookup returns CDR1 SGDLS and CDR2 YYNGEE. The V end lost 2 bases, the J end lost 9 bases, and 15 bases lay between the germline ends. The CDR3 runs 14 residues. CDR3 nucleotide sequence: TGTGCCAGCAGCGTCGCCGGTGAATTTAGGCCCCAGCATTTT. It specifies CASSVAGEFRPQHF.

The chain uses TRBV5-1 and TRBJ2-2; 9 nucleotides align to TRBD1. CDR1 and CDR2 from the germline V gene are SGHRS and YFSETQ. With 4 bases clipped from V and 1 base from J, the junction kept 5 bases outside the gene matches. This CDR3 is built from 16 residues. The DNA of the CDR3 is TGCGCCAGCAGCCCATCGACAGGGGGGAACACCGGGGAGCTGTTTTTT. Protein sequence: CASSPSTGGNTGELFF.

This chain uses TRBV13 with TRBJ2-2, with 8 nucleotides matching TRBD2. V lost 6 bases to trimming and J lost 0 bases; unmatched junction nucleotides: 12. CDR3 size: 18 residues. Per the germline V gene, CDR1 is PRHDT and CDR2 is FYEKMQ (reference sequence). The CDR3 DNA follows: TGTGCCAGCAGTTCCCCGGGAGGGGGGGCCCCGAACACCGGGGAGCTGTTTTTT. Protein sequence: CASSSPGGGAPNTGELFF.

V and J are TRBV27 and TRBJ1-5; 12 bases are shared with TRBD1. Germline lookup yields CDR1 MNHEY and CDR2 SMNVEV (reference sequence). The CDR3 totals 17 residues. J lost 1 base, V lost 6 bases, and 7 bases had no gene match. The CDR3 region is CASRPGTGGVSNQPQHF. CDR3 in DNA: TGTGCCAGCAGACCAGGGACAGGGGGCGTGAGCAATCAGCCCCAGCATTTT.